Sequencing of this T cell receptor beta chain was carried out in a study of monozygotic twins with inflammatory bowel disease. Eight separate reactions for every sample produced the cDNA. TCRdb re-called the 5' RACE reads and gives one entry per CDR3 protein, without DNA. In all, the sample yields over 150,000 distinct CDR3 sequences. Notes on the study in general: TCRbeta diversity (inverse Simpson) was lower in IBD patients than in healthy co-twins.

With regard to this clonotype: What it binds is unknown.

Per germline, CDR1 KGHDR and CDR2 SFDVKD. The CDR3 has 14 residues. The material sequenced was blood. This clonotype was sampled from a human donor with ulcerative colitis or Crohn's disease, or a healthy co-twin of an affected twin (not recorded which). V and J are TRBV24-1 and TRBJ2-5; TCRdb proposes TRBD1, but this gene call is untestable without DNA. The CDR3 sequence is CATDPGGSQETQYF.